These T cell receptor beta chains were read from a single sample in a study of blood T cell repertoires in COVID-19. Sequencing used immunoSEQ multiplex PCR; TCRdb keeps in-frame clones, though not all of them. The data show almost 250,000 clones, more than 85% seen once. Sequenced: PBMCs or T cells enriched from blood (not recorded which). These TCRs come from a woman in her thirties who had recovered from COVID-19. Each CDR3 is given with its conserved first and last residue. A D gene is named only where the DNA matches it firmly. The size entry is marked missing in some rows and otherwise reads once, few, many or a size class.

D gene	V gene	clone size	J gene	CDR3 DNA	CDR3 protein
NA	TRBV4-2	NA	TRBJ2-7	TGTGCCAGCAGCCCCCAAAAGGGGGAGGGTGTTAACGAGCAGTACTTC	CASSPQKGEGVNEQYF
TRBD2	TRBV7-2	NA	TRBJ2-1	TGTGCCAGCAGCACGGGATTCAGCGGGGGGAATGAGCAGTTCTTC	CASSTGFSGGNEQFF
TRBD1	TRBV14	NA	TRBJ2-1	TGTGCCAGCAGCCAAGATTCCAGGGGGCTTAATGAGCAGTTCTTC	CASSQDSRGLNEQFF
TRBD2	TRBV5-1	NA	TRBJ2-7	TGCGCCAGCAGCTTGCGGACTAGATTAGACGAGCAGTACTTC	CASSLRTRLDEQYF
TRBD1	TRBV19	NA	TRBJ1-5	TGTGCCAGTACCACCGGGACAGGGGTCGGTCAGCCCCAGCATTTT	CASTTGTGVGQPQHF
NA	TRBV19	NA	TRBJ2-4	TGTGCCAGTAGTATTGGGGGGAACATTCAGTACTTC	CASSIGGNIQYF
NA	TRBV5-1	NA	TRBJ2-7	TGCGCCAGCAGCTTGGAAAAGTGGGAGCCCAACGAGCAGTACTTC	CASSLEKWEPNEQYF
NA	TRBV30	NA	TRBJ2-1	TGTGCCTGGAGTGTAGGACAGTACAATGAGCAGTTCTTC	CAWSVGQYNEQFF
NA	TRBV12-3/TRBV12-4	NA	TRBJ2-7	TGTGCCAGCAGGTTAGGGACTTACTACGAGCAGTACTTC	CASRLGTYYEQYF
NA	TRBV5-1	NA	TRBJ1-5	TGCGCCAGCAGCTTGGGTGGCCCTCAGCCCCAGCATTTT	CASSLGGPQPQHF
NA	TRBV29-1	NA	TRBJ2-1	TGCAGCTCAGAGGTCAGGGTCGGAAACAATGAGCAGTTCTTC	CSSEVRVGNNEQFF
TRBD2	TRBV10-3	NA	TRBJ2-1	TGTGCCATCAGTGAGTGGGGACTAGCGGGAAACAATGAGCAGTTCTTC	CAISEWGLAGNNEQFF
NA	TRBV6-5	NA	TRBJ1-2	TGTGCCAGCAGTCCGACAGCTGACTATGGCTACACCTTC	CASSPTADYGYTF
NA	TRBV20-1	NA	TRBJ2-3	TGCAGTGCTAGTTTAAGAGTGAGGCAGCACACAGATACGCAGTATTTT	CSASLRVRQHTDTQYF
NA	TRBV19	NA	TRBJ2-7	TGTGCCTGTGGAGGGGGGGCGTACGGCTACGAGCAGTACTTC	CACGGGAYGYEQYF
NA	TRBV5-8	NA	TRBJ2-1	TGTGCCAGCAGCTTGTCTGGCATCCACTCCTACAATGAGCAGTTCTTC	CASSLSGIHSYNEQFF
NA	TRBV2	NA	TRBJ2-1	TGTGCCAGCAGTGGCTATGAGGGCTCCCGTGGTAATGAGCAGTTCTTC	CASSGYEGSRGNEQFF
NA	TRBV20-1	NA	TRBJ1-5	TGCAGTGCTAGTTGGCAGGGGAACAATCAGCCCCAGCATTTT	CSASWQGNNQPQHF
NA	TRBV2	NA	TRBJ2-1	TGTGCCAGCAGGACCCTCTGGGGAGATGAGCAGTTCTTC	CASRTLWGDEQFF
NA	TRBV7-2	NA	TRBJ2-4	TGTGCCAGCAGCTTAGCCCCCGCCCGGGTTCAGTACTTC	CASSLAPARVQYF
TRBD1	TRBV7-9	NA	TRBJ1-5	TGTGCCAGCAGCCTGGACAGGGACCAGCCCCAGCATTTT	CASSLDRDQPQHF
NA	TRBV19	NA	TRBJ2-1	TGTGCCAGTAGCATTTACAATGAGCAGTTCTTC	CASSIYNEQFF
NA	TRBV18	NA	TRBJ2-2	TGTGCCAGCTCACCGATACAGGGAACCGGGGAGCTGTTTTTT	CASSPIQGTGELFF
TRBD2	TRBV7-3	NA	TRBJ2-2	TGTGCCAGCAGCCAGGGAACGAGCGGGGCCAACACCGGGGAGCTGTTTTTT	CASSQGTSGANTGELFF
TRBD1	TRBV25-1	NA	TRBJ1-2	TGTGCCAGCAGTGACCCCCGCAGGGGGCATGGCTACACCTTC	CASSDPRRGHGYTF
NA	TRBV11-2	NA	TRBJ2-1	TGTGCCAGCAGCTTAGGACTGGACTACAATGAGCAGTTCTTC	CASSLGLDYNEQFF
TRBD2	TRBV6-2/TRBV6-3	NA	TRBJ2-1	TGTGCCAGCAGTTACTCATGGACTAGAGATGAGCAGTTCTTC	CASSYSWTRDEQFF
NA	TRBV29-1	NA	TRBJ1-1	TGCAGCGTTAATGACAGGAACACTGAAGCTTTCTTT	CSVNDRNTEAFF
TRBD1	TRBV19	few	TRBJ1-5	TGTGCCAGTAGTATGGGACAGGGGGCTCAGCCCCAGCATTTT	CASSMGQGAQPQHF
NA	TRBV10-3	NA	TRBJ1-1	TGTGCCATCAGTGAGCGGCAGACTCCGAACACTGAAGCTTTCTTT	CAISERQTPNTEAFF
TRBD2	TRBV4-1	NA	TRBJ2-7	TGCGCCAGCAGCCAAGATATAGCGGGAGGTACCTACGAGCAGTACTTC	CASSQDIAGGTYEQYF
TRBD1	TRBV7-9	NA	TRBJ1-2	TGTGCCAGCAGCCGATCCGGGACAGGACCTACTAACTATGGCTACACCTTC	CASSRSGTGPTNYGYTF
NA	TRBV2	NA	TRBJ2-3	TGTGCCAGCGGACGGGAGAGCACAGATACGCAGTATTTT	CASGRESTDTQYF
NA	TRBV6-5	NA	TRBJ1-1	TGTGCCAGCAGTACGGACAGGAACACTGAAGCTTTCTTT	CASSTDRNTEAFF
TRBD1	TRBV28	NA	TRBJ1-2	TGTGCCAGCAGTTCGGGAACAGGGGGGTATGGCTACACCTTC	CASSSGTGGYGYTF
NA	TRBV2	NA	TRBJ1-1	TGTGCCAGAGGATCAGGGGACACTGAAGCTTTCTTT	CARGSGDTEAFF
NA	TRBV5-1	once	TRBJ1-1	TGCGCCAGCAGCCGGGGTTCGAACACTGAAGCTTTCTTT	CASSRGSNTEAFF
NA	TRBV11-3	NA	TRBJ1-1	TGTGCCAGCAGCCGGACAGAGAACACTGAAGCTTTCTTT	CASSRTENTEAFF
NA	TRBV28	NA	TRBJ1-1	TGTGCCAGCACATCCGCGGCCTTGAACACTGAAGCTTTCTTT	CASTSAALNTEAFF
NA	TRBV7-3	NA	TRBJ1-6	TGTGCCAGCAGCTTAAGGGCGCTTCATAATTCACCCCTCCACTTT	CASSLRALHNSPLHF
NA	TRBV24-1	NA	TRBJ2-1	TGTGCCACCAGGGGGGCAGCTTACAATGAGCAGTTCTTC	CATRGAAYNEQFF
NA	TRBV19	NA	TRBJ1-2	TGTGCCAGTCGCTTAGCCAGCTCGCTGGGCTACACCTTC	CASRLASSLGYTF
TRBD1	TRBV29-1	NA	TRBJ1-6	TGCAGCGTTGCGCAGGGGGGTAATTCACCCCTCCACTTT	CSVAQGGNSPLHF
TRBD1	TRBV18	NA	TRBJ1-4	TGTGCCAGCGCCGGGACAGGGGTTGAAAAACTGTTTTTT	CASAGTGVEKLFF
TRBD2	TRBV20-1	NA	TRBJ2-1	TGCAGTGCTAGTCAATCGGGAGGGCCCTCGAATGAGCAGTTCTTC	CSASQSGGPSNEQFF
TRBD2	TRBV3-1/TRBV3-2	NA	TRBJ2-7	TGTGCCAGCAGCCAAGGCCCGACTAGCGCGGACGAGCAGTACTTC	CASSQGPTSADEQYF
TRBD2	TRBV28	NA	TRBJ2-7	TGTGCCAGCAGGCCTTGGGGGGAGGGTGACGAGCAGTACTTC	CASRPWGEGDEQYF
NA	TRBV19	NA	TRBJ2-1	TGTGCCAGTAGTCGGGTCGGCCTTACCTCCTACAATGAGCAGTTCTTC	CASSRVGLTSYNEQFF
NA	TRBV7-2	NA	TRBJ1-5	TGTGCCAGCAGCTTAAAGGTTACAGACAATCAGCCCCAGCATTTT	CASSLKVTDNQPQHF
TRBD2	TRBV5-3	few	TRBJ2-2	TGTGCCAGAAGCTTGGCCCCGACAGAAGGGACTAGCGGGAGAAGCACCGGGGAGCTGTTTTTT	CARSLAPTEGTSGRSTGELFF
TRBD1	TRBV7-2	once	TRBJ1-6	TGTGCCAGCAGCTTAACAGGGGTTAGGTCACCCCTCCACTTT	CASSLTGVRSPLHF
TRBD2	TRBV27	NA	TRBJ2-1	TGTGCCAGCAGTAGCGGGAGAGAAGGGAATGAGCAGTTCTTC	CASSSGREGNEQFF
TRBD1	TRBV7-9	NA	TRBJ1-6	TGTGCCAGCAGCAGACAGGGGACTTCACCCCTCCACTTT	CASSRQGTSPLHF
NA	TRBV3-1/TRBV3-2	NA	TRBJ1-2	TGTGCCAGCAGCCAAGAGGGGGGGACACGGAGGGGCTATGGCTACACCTTC	CASSQEGGTRRGYGYTF
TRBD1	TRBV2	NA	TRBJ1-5	TGTGCCAGCAGCATGACAGGGGATAGCAATCAGCCCCAGCATTTT	CASSMTGDSNQPQHF
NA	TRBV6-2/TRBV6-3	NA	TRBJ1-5	TGTGCCAGCAGTTACCCATTGGTCGGGAATCAGCCCCAGCATTTT	CASSYPLVGNQPQHF
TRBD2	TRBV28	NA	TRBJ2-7	TGTGCCAGCAGTTTTGGCGGGAGTAGAACCTACGAGCAGTACTTC	CASSFGGSRTYEQYF